This T cell receptor (beta chain) was sequenced in a study of beta chain features in type 1 diabetes (dated by TCRdb to 2017 to 2018). Study-level background: Patients and healthy donors did not differ in mean age, gender distribution, total cell number or subset yield. In the study, recently diagnosed type 1 diabetes patients and matched healthy donors were compared on the TCRB repertoires of their sorted circulating CD4+ T cell subsets. Naive and central memory subsets were obtained from all 30 or so donors, but regulatory and stem cell-like memory subsets were isolated from only 8 patients and roughly eight healthy donors. A total of 107,917,701 sorted cells were examined across all samples, and the number of cells per subset was strongly correlated with RNA yield. Broad study findings and their caveats: The naive, central memory and regulatory TCRB repertoires appeared to resemble one another more closely among patients than among healthy donors. Type 1 diabetes patients showed a moderate but significant shortening of TCRB CDR3 length in all four CD4+ subsets. Because cDNA rather than genomic DNA was sequenced, highly expressing activated cells could have been over-represented, although no difference in activation and CD3 levels was found between groups. Because the HLA sub-analyses included only small numbers of individuals, any influence of HLA type on TCRB rearrangement was left unresolved. Fewer insertions and more nucleotide deletions at VDJ recombination sites were observed in patients with type 1 diabetes, implying thymic rearrangement abnormalities. PCR might favor shorter templates, but patient and control samples were amplified and corrected together, so any skew would affect both groups equally.

Each donor gave one peripheral blood draw, averaging about 100 mL, which was collected into heparinised tubes. A BD FACSAria II and a panel including CD45RO, CCR7, CD25, CD127, CD95 and CD27 were used to sort naive, central memory, regulatory and stem cell-like memory CD4+ T cells. All sorted populations exceeded 95% purity. PBMCs were isolated immediately by Lymphoprep density gradient centrifugation and stained directly without culture. So that batch effects would be minimized, each experiment stained and sorted samples in pairs, pairing one healthy donor with one patient. The High Capacity cDNA Reverse Transcription Kit was used to reverse transcribe all of the isolated RNA, meaning that expressed TCRB transcripts were what got sequenced. Deep immunoSEQ sequencing was performed on naive, central memory and regulatory T cell samples, with an average of roughly 3.3 million total reads per sample. Sorted cells were lysed in RLT buffer, and RNA was extracted using DNase-treated RNeasy Micro or Mini kits according to cell number. Each cell subset was processed on its own to prevent cross-contamination, while patient and healthy donor samples were processed together. The immunoSEQ multiplex PCR was used to amplify TCRB sequences from cDNA, yielding 87-bp fragments that span the CDR3 region. Sequencing of the amplicons was done on the Illumina HiSeq platform. In the original analysis: PCR bias was computationally corrected using synthetic template baselines, reads within Hamming distance 2 were collapsed, and singletons that could not be merged were discarded. Reads were aligned against IMGT so that V, D and J genes, CDR3 length and insertions or deletions at six rearrangement sites could be assigned. Within each subset, clonotype counts were normalized to sorted cell number, after which true diversity and Gini coefficients were computed with the tcR R package. The overlap coefficient, calculated on TCRB nucleotide sequences, was used to measure repertoire sharing. As a proxy for the pre-selection repertoire, out-of-frame TCRB sequences from naive cells were analyzed. In its TCRdb copy, this immuneACCESS table keeps in-frame sequences only and misses some clones. Where compared with another copy, unresolved V genes explain less than half of these, and the others have no known cause. V and J calls plus clone size are reproduced from that table; the DNA served to infer D and trimming. The sample table records 500,000 to 850,000 clones; more than 12% of these occur just once. 0.04% of the sample lies in the top ten.

From the cysteine through the phenylalanine, the CDR3 covers 13 amino acids. The only DNA kept is the CDR3, 39 bases in frame from the first base. The germline V gene yields SGDLS for CDR1 and YYNGEE for CDR2. V is pared back by 10 bases and J by 0 bases, with 13 bases lying between the germline termini. This clone turned up a few times. Its antigen remains undetermined. There are no base qualities to consult, and no much larger clone falls within one base. This sequence uses TRBV9 and TRBJ1-1, with TRBD1 as a weak D call on 5 bases. The specimen was naive CD4+ T cells from blood. Explained via the paper, the cell subset or site label denotes: true naive CD4+ T cells. The receptor was isolated from a man aged 18 to 29 with type 1 diabetes. CDR3 region: CACSRGLNTEAFF. The bases are TGTGCCTGCTCAAGGGGACTGAACACTGAAGCTTTCTTT.